These 9 T cell receptor beta chains came from one sample sequenced in a study of cytomegalovirus exposure and HLA in healthy donors. Repertoires were generated with immunoSEQ multiplex PCR, while TCRdb's copy carries only in-frame clones and drops some. The sample contains about 49,000 clones, 85% to 95% of which appear only once. The sequencing sample was made of PBMCs. These receptors were obtained from a man aged 18-30 years in good health and CMV-seronegative.

The genes are TRBV4-1 and TRBJ2-7; D call uncertain. Trimming shortened V by 1 base and J by 3 bases, and 10 bases separated the two germline ends. The germline V gene encodes CDR1 MGHRA and CDR2 YSYEKL. The CDR3 contains 14 residues. The CDR3 coding sequence is TGCGCCAGCAGCCAAGGTCGCGAGAGCTACGAGCAGTACTTC. It encodes CASSQGRESYEQYF.

This chain connects TRBV13 to TRBJ1-1; D might be TRBD1 (5 bases). The CDR3 runs to 13 residues. Germline V gene data show CDR1 as PRHDT and CDR2 as FYEKMQ (reference sequence). V was cut by 6 bases and J by 5 bases, with 13 bases left in between. For the CDR3, the DNA is TGTGCCAGCAGGACAGAGGTTGGGACTGAAGCTTTCTTT. This gives the protein CASRTEVGTEAFF.

This CDR3 reads CASSLALARLSEQFF. In nucleotides, the CDR3 is TGCGCCAGCAGCTTGGCACTAGCCCGACTTAGCGAGCAGTTCTTC. The V gene is TRBV5-1, the J gene TRBJ2-1; TRBD2 is a possible D gene (6 bases). The CDR3 is made up of 15 amino acids. Trimming cost V 0 bases and J 10 bases, with 17 bases left between them. Germline V lookup: CDR1 SGHRS, CDR2 YFSETQ.

The chain uses TRBV27 and TRBJ2-1, with 14 bases fitting TRBD2. The CDR3 length is 16 residues. Germline V gives CDR1 MNHEY, CDR2 SMNVEV (reference sequence). J lost 6 bases, V lost 7 bases, and 8 bases had no gene match. Written as DNA, the CDR3 is TGTGCCAGCACCCTCCTGGGGACTAGCGGGAGCAATGAGCAGTTCTTC. Its protein is CASTLLGTSGSNEQFF.

The chain couples TRBV18 to TRBJ2-7; D may be TRBD1 (5 bases). Trimming cost V 0 bases and J 4 bases, with 10 bases left between them. CDR3 length equals 14 residues. CDR1 is KGHSH, CDR2 LQKENI, per germline. The CDR3 DNA sequence: TGTGCCAGCTCACCACCAAACGACAGATACGAGCAGTACTTC. It specifies CASSPPNDRYEQYF.

J is TRBJ2-3 and V is TRBV29-1, with D tentatively TRBD1 (6 bases). Germline lookup yields CDR1 SQVTM and CDR2 ANQGSEA. V shed 4 bases and J shed 2 bases, with 16 bases lying between them. The CDR3 contains 15 residues. The CDR3 spells CSVVGTRVDTDTQYF. The CDR3 nucleotides are TGCAGCGTTGTGGGGACAAGGGTGGACACAGATACGCAGTATTTT.

The chain links TRBV11-3 to TRBJ2-2, with TRBD1 matching over 8 bases. The ends lost 5 bases at V and 7 bases at J; junction bases unmatched: 6. The CDR3 is made up of 14 amino acids. The V gene's germline CDR1 is SGHNT and CDR2 YENEEA. The CDR3 sequence is CASSQDRGIGELFF. The CDR3 coding sequence is TGTGCCAGCAGCCAAGACAGGGGTATCGGGGAGCTGTTTTTT.

To note about this clone: Germline and junction disagree at one end, which may indicate a read error. The J gene is TRBJ2-1, the V gene TRBV4-1, with 7 bases lining up with TRBD2. Germline CDR1 and CDR2: MGHRA and YSYEKL. The CDR3 length is 14 residues. Here the CDR3 reads CASSQWVGGEGRIF. The CDR3 bases are TGCGCCAGCAGCCAATGGGTTGGCGGGGAGGGGCGGATCTTC.

The chain links TRBV4-2 to TRBJ1-1; D might be TRBD1 (5 bases). The CDR3 extends over 14 amino acids. The V gene's germline CDR1 is LGHNA and CDR2 YNFKEQ. V lost 0 bases, J lost 7 bases, and 12 bases lay in between. CDR3 nucleotide sequence: TGTGCCAGCAGCCAAGATTTGACAGCTTTTGAAGCTTTCTTT. Translation gives CASSQDLTAFEAFF.